The T cell receptor (beta chain) described here comes from a study of radiotherapy plus CTLA-4 blockade in lung cancer (dated by TCRdb to the late 2010s). For context, the study as a whole: Among the enrolled patients, 18% had an objective response, and roughly 30% reached disease control.

A distance of 20 bases separates the germline ends of V and J, which lose 3 bases and 4 bases respectively. The CDR3 measures 16 amino acids from cysteine to valine. CDR3 DNA is the only sequence kept; it has 48 bases, read in frame from the first base. In the germline V gene, CDR1 corresponds to SGHRS and CDR2 to YFSETQ. This clone was counted between two and nine times. No cognate antigen has been identified for it. The record has no base qualities; no much larger clone is one base away. The study tested focal radiation therapy combined with CTLA-4 blockade (ipilimumab) in patients with chemo-refractory metastatic non-small-cell lung cancer. General findings and caveats noted by the study authors: The strongest predictors of response, as reported, were early dynamic changes in blood T cell clones along with a rise in serum interferon-beta after radiation. TCR clones derived from tumors expanded in peripheral blood after treatment with radiotherapy and ipilimumab.

Libraries were made using the immunoSEQ multiplex PCR assay. This is the immuneACCESS table as TCRdb keeps it, with only in-frame sequences that have V and J called. A part of the clones is gone; compared with another copy, unresolved V genes explain less than half, and the rest is unexplained. This sample comprises approximately 73,000 clones, around 87% of them detected only once. The biggest ten clones account for 35% to 50% of the sample. The receptor's source is a human donor with non-small cell lung cancer that progressed on radiotherapy plus ipilimumab. Sequencing was performed on peripheral blood, taken from a patient treated with radiotherapy plus ipilimumab. The rearranged chain carries TRBV5-1 and TRBJ2-7, with a weak D call of TRBD1 (6 bases match). The CDR3 has the sequence CASSSPVPGQQYEQYV. DNA sequence: TGCGCCAGCAGCTCACCGGTCCCGGGACAACAATACGAGCAGTACGTC.